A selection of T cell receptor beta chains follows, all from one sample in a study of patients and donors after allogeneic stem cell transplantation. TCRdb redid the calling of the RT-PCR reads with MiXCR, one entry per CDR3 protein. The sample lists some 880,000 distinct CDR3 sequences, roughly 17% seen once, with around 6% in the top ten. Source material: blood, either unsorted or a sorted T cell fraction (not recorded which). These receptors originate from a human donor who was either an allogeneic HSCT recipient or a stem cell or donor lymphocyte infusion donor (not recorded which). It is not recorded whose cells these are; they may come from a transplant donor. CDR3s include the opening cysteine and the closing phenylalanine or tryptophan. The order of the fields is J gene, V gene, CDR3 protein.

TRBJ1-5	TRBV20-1	CSARTGANQPQHF
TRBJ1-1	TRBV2	CASSPETANTEAFF
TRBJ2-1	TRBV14	CASSQEWAAQFF
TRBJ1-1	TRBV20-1	CSARNTGENTEAFF
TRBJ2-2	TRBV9	CASSVDHGAFGELFF
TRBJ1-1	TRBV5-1	CASSWRGEGTEAFF
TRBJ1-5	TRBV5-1	CASSLGGISNQPQHF
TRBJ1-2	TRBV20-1	CSARGRANYGYTF
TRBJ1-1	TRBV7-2	CASSLSVAGVEAFF
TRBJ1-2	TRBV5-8	CASSLVKVTGPRWGYTF
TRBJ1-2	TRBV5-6	CASSPRARTSNYGYTF
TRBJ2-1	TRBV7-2	CASTRTSGSSNEQFF
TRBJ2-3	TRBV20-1	CSARASPDTQYF
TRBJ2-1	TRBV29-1	CSVGSIAGRFSYNEQFF
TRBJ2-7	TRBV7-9	CASSSTLTTGREQYF
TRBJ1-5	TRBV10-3	CAISERGQPQHF
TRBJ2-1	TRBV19	CASSVRGGQFF
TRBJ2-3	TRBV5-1	CASSLDRGGFGTDTQYF
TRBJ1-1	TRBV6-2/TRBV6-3	CASSSGRETAFF
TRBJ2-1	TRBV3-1	CASSHRLAGTNEQFF
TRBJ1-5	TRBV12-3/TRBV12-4	CASSLTGGGQPQHF
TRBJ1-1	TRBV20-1	CSASGEGNTEAFF
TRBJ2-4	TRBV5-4	CASSLAGQGGREDIQYF
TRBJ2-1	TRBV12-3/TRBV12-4	CASSVPGLGGVVGEQFF
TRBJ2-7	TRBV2	CARGQGLGEQYF
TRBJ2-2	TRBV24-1	CATRGAGAIGELFF
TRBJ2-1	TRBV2	CASKGQGGWNEQFF
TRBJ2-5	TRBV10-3	CATSMTVETQYF
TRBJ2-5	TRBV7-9	CASSFSQGPTETQYF
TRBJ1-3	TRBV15	CATSRVWGNSGNTIYF
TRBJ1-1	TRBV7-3	CASSLMGPNTEAFF